The 8 T cell receptor beta chains listed next were all sequenced from one sample in a study of blood T cell repertoires in COVID-19. The data were produced by immunoSEQ multiplex PCR, yet TCRdb's version contains in-frame clones alone and is incomplete. Of 100,000 or so clones in the sample, approximately 90% were seen once. The material sequenced was peripheral blood. The receptors come from a woman aged 50 to 60 with COVID-19, enrolled during active disease.

Note on this clone: Other DNA sequences in this sample translate to the same CDR3. CDR3 DNA: TGCGCCAGCAGTACAGGGGGAGGTCAGCCCCAGCATTTT. This gives the protein CASSTGGGQPQHF. The V and J genes are TRBV5-1 and TRBJ1-5; 8 bases agree with TRBD1. From germline, CDR1 is SGHRS and CDR2 YFSETQ. This CDR3 region has 13 residues. V lost 5 bases and J lost 6; bases outside the gene matches: 4.

V usage is TRBV9 and J usage is TRBJ2-5; 11 bases map to TRBD2. This CDR3 has 16 amino acids. From germline, CDR1 is SGDLS and CDR2 YYNGEE. With V trimmed by 10 bases and J by 5 bases, 16 bases remained unmatched. The CDR3 nucleotides read TGTGCCGGACCCGTAGCGGGGGGGCGTTTTTTTGAGACCCAGTACTTC. Amino acid sequence: CAGPVAGGRFFETQYF.

This rearrangement joins TRBV7-9 to TRBJ2-4, with 10 bases that match TRBD1. The V segment lost 5 bases and the J segment 2 bases; nucleotides outside the gene matches: 3. The CDR3 spans 15 residues. Germline CDR1 and CDR2: SEHNR and FQNEAQ (reference sequence). The CDR3 loop is CASSPGQGSKNIQYF. CDR3 nucleotides: TGTGCCAGCAGCCCGGGACAGGGGTCCAAAAACATTCAGTACTTC.

The gene calls are TRBV3-1 (or the pseudogene TRBV3-2) and TRBJ2-3, with no clear D. Germline loops: CDR1 LGHDT, CDR2 YNNKEL (reference sequence). V lost 5 bases to trimming and J lost 6 bases, with 21 bases between them. This CDR3 is 16 amino acids long. The CDR3 loop is CASSSIDLEHGDTQYF. CDR3 nucleotide sequence: TGTGCCAGCAGCTCAATAGACCTAGAGCATGGGGATACGCAGTATTTT.

The V call is TRBV7-6, the J call TRBJ2-5, with 10 bases lining up with TRBD2. The V and J ends lost 4 bases and 5 bases, in that order; junction bases with no gene match: 7. This CDR3 comprises 15 residues. Germline V lookup: CDR1 SGHVS, CDR2 FNYEAQ. In DNA, the CDR3 is TGTGCCAGCAGCTCTCAGCGGGGGGGCTTTGAGACCCAGTACTTC. As protein: CASSSQRGGFETQYF.

This clone occurred a few times. The gene calls are TRBV6-5 and TRBJ1-1; 9 bases align to TRBD1. V lost 2 bases and J lost 4; bases outside the gene matches: 2. This CDR3 is built from 14 residues. Germline V CDR1 and CDR2: MNHEY, SVGAGI. CDR3 sequence: CASSYGTGSTEAFF. In DNA, the CDR3 is TGTGCCAGCAGTTACGGGACAGGGTCCACTGAAGCTTTCTTT.

This chain connects TRBV23-1 to TRBJ2-1, with a possible D match to TRBD1 (6 bases). TRBV23-1 is an ORF, with its function uncertain. The germline V and J ends were trimmed by 5 bases and 8 bases, with 31 bases remaining between them. The CDR3 length is 19 residues. The CDR3 DNA sequence: TGCGCCAGCAGTACCCTACCGCTCAGGGGTCCGGGTTTAGTCTATGAGCAGTTCTTC. It encodes CASSTLPLRGPGLVYEQFF.

The rearrangement links TRBV10-2 to TRBJ1-5; D is possibly TRBD1 (6 bases). V lost 2 bases, J lost 3 bases, and 17 bases lay in between. CDR1 is WSHSY, CDR2 SAAADI, per germline. CDR3 length: 17 residues. The CDR3 loop is CASSELSGGGNNQPQHF. As DNA, the CDR3 is TGCGCCAGCAGTGAGCTCTCGGGGGGGGGCAACAATCAGCCCCAGCATTTT.